The present T cell receptor beta chain was sequenced within a study of T cell changes during pregnancy in multiple sclerosis. Assay used: immunoSEQ multiplex PCR; TCRdb lists only in-frame clones, some missing. The table includes more than 65,000 clones, 75% to 95% detected once. Losses at the gene ends were 5 bases for V and 3 bases for J; bases not matched to a gene: 16. The CDR3 totals 20 residues. CDR1 is SGHRS, CDR2 YFSETQ, per germline. The chain joins TRBV5-1 to TRBJ2-1; TRBD2 matches 14 bases. The source is a female donor with multiple sclerosis, enrolled in a pregnancy study. Source: CD4+ T cells from peripheral blood mononuclear cells, taken before pregnancy. The CDR3 region has the DNA TGCGCCAGCAGAGGGGCGTCCGGGACTAGCGGGAGACCTCGCTACAATGAGCAGTTCTTC. Residues: CASRGASGTSGRPRYNEQFF.